Sequencing of this TCR beta chain was carried out in a study of T cell changes during pregnancy in multiple sclerosis. Sequencing used immunoSEQ multiplex PCR; TCRdb keeps in-frame clones, though not all of them. The sample shows about 61,000 clones, over 85% of them seen only once. V was clipped by 4 bases and J by 0 bases, with 10 bases between them. This CDR3 has 14 amino acids. The germline gives CDR1 SGDLS, CDR2 YYNGEE. The chain has TRBV9 and TRBJ1-2, with D perhaps matching TRBD1 (6 bases). The sequences come from CD8+ T cells from peripheral blood mononuclear cells, collected in the third trimester of pregnancy. The origin of this receptor is a female donor with multiple sclerosis, enrolled in a pregnancy study. DNA for the CDR3: TGTGCCAGCAGCAAACAGGGAGCTAACTATGGCTACACCTTC. Residues: CASSKQGANYGYTF.